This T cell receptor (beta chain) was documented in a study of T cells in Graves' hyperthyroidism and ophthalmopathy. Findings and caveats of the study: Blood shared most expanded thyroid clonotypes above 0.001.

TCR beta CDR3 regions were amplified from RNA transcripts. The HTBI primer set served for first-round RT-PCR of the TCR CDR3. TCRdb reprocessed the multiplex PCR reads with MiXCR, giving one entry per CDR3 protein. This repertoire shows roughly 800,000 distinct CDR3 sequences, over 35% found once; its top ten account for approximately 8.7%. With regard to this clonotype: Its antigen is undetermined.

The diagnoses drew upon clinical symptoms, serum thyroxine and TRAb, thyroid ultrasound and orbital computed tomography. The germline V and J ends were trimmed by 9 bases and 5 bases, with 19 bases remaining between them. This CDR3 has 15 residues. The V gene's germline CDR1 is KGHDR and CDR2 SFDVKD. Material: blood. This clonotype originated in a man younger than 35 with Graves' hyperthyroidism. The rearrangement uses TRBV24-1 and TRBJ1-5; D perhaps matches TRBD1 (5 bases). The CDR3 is CATGSGLSADQPQHF. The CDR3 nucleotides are TGTGCCACCGGGTCGGGACTTTCTGCGGATCAGCCCCAGCATTTT.